This T cell receptor (beta chain) was identified in a study of shared clonotypes between healthy human individuals. Across the study: Each donor contributed plates that comprised three CD4 naive, three CD4 memory, two CD8 naive and one CD8 memory. Study-level findings and limits: The generation probabilities recorded for non-shared clonotypes fell below those of clonotypes shared by all four donors.

Concerning this clone itself: Its antigen is not identified.

Samples underwent the assay at deep level. It was 200 to 250 ng DNA, 33,000 or so T cell genomes, that sorted-subset replicate PCRs used. The table came from immunoSEQ multiplex PCR; TCRdb's copy has only in-frame clones and leaves some out. The table shows just over 2,000,000 clones, with 85% to 95% occurring only once. V shed 3 bases and J shed 6 bases, with 12 bases lying between them. Looked up from germline, CDR1 is SGHRS and CDR2 is YFSETQ. The CDR3 has 14 residues. The receptor comes from a man aged 18 to 30 in good health. Material for sequencing was naive CD4+ T cells sorted from blood. The subset: CD45RA+ positively selected. This sequence joins TRBV5-1 and TRBJ2-2; no clear D gene. The CDR3 loop is CASSSVSVAGELFF. The CDR3, as DNA: TGCGCCAGCAGCTCGGTCTCTGTCGCCGGGGAGCTGTTTTTT.